Below, 23 T cell receptor beta chains from the same sample are listed, as sequenced in a study of neoadjuvant anti-PD-1 for oral cavity cancer. Time point here: after neoadjuvant nivolumab, at surgical resection. TCRdb's table, derived via immunoSEQ multiplex PCR, lists solely in-frame clones and lacks some. The sample consists of roughly 16,000 clones, about 37% of them appearing once. The specimen was tumor tissue, collected after nivolumab (anti-PD-1) treatment. The receptor set was obtained from a person aged 35-79 years with oral cavity squamous cell carcinoma.

The DNA of the CDR3 is TGTGCCATCAGTGAGCCGGAGGGCCAGGGTAATAATCAGCCCCAGCATTTT. It codes for CAISEPEGQGNNQPQHF. The J gene is TRBJ1-5, the V gene TRBV10-3; maybe TRBD1 (5 bases). Germline CDR1 reads ENHRY; CDR2 reads SYGVKD. The CDR3 is made up of 17 amino acids. V dropped 2 bases and J dropped 4 bases, with 18 bases sitting between them.

The chain combines TRBV5-4 with TRBJ2-6; D is unclear. The length of the CDR3 is 14 residues. Germline V gene data show CDR1 as SGHNT and CDR2 as YYREEE (reference sequence). V shed 0 bases and J shed 3 bases, with 4 bases lying between them. CDR3 sequence reads: CASSLAIGANVLTF. The CDR3 region has the DNA TGTGCCAGCAGCTTGGCCATTGGGGCCAACGTCCTGACTTTC.

This clone was observed a few times. This chain joins TRBV7-2 and TRBJ2-1; 8 positions agree with TRBD1. Germline CDR1 reads SGHTA; CDR2 reads FQGNSA. The V segment lost 6 bases and the J segment 5 bases; nucleotides outside the gene matches: 3. The CDR3 runs to 13 residues. The CDR3 nucleotides read TGTGCCAGCAGTTCGACAGGGGACAATGAGCAGTTCTTC. Protein sequence: CASSSTGDNEQFF.

The chain employs TRBV30 and TRBJ1-5; tentative D call: TRBD1 (5 bases). The CDR3 is made up of 13 amino acids. V was trimmed by 1 base and J by 5 bases, leaving 9 bases between them. In germline, CDR1 is GTSNPN, CDR2 SVGIG (reference sequence). This CDR3 is CAWSATRDQPQHF. CDR3 nucleotides: TGTGCCTGGAGTGCGACCAGGGATCAGCCCCAGCATTTT.

This clone showed up just a few times. The chain carries TRBV2 and TRBJ1-2, with D possibly matching TRBD1 (6 bases). Trimming took off 6 bases at V and 0 bases at J, with 14 bases between the two ends. The germline V gene encodes CDR1 SNHLY and CDR2 FYNNEI. The CDR3 has 15 residues. DNA of the CDR3: TGTGCCAGCAGCTTACAGGGTCATACTAACTATGGCTACACCTTC. Its protein is CASSLQGHTNYGYTF.

The chain has TRBV14 and TRBJ1-2; 8 nucleotides align to TRBD1. V dropped 4 bases and J dropped 7; count of bases not matched to a gene: 11. CDR1 is SGHDN and CDR2 is FVKESK in the germline V gene. This CDR3 has 15 residues. Here the CDR3 reads CASSRAGQGAPGYTF. DNA for the CDR3: TGTGCCAGCAGCCGGGCCGGGCAGGGGGCGCCTGGCTACACCTTC.

This clone was recorded many times. The V and J genes are TRBV18 and TRBJ2-7; D remains unclear. With 2 bases removed from V and 4 bases from J, the gap between germline ends came to 6 bases. CDR1 and CDR2 from the germline V gene are KGHSH and LQKENI. The CDR3 is 12 amino acids. In DNA form, the CDR3 reads TGTGCCAGCTCACCAGGAAATTACGAGCAGTACTTC. Translation: CASSPGNYEQYF.

The V and J genes are TRBV19 and TRBJ2-3, with 9 bases fitting TRBD1. The CDR3 runs to 18 residues. The J segment lost 1 base and the V segment lost 3 bases, leaving 11 bases of the junction unmatched. CDR1 and CDR2 from the germline V gene are LNHDA and SQIVND (reference sequence). The DNA for the CDR3 is TGTGCCAGTAGTATTAACCCCCCGACAGGGGGAGGCACAGATACGCAGTATTTT. Encoded protein: CASSINPPTGGGTDTQYF.

This chain uses TRBV9 with TRBJ1-6, with D perhaps TRBD1 (6 bases). The CDR3 length is 17 residues. Between the trimmed V and J ends, which lost 3 bases and 0 bases, there was a span of 13 bases. The germline V gene has CDR1 SGDLS and CDR2 YYNGEE. Here the CDR3 reads CASSDQGFASYNSPLHF. Written as DNA, the CDR3 is TGTGCCAGCAGCGATCAGGGGTTTGCCTCCTATAATTCACCCCTCCACTTT. The whole variable domain, remainder taken from reference TRBV9 and TRBJ1-6, is DSGVTQTPKHLITATGQRVTLRCSPRSGDLSVYWYQQSLDQGLQFLIQYYNGEERAKGNILERFSAQQFPDLHSELNLSSLELGDSALYFCASSDQGFASYNSPLHFGNGTRLTVT.

In its sample, this clone was seen a few times. This chain links TRBV6-1 with TRBJ2-1; D is tentatively TRBD1 or TRBD2 (7 bases each). V was shortened by 11 bases and J by 5 bases, with 19 bases between the two germline ends. The V gene's germline CDR1 is MNHNS and CDR2 SASEGT. The CDR3 totals 14 residues. CDR3 coding DNA: TGTGCCGCCCCCAACAGGGGAGGGAACAATGAGCAGTTCTTC. Its protein product is CAAPNRGGNNEQFF.

V is TRBV6-5 and J is TRBJ1-2, with TRBD1 as a possible D gene (6 bases). Germline V CDR1 and CDR2: MNHEY, SVGAGI. V lost 2 bases and J 4 bases, leaving 11 bases between the germline ends. The CDR3 length is 14 residues. CDR3 sequence reads: CASSYTGQLYGYTF. In DNA form, the CDR3 reads TGTGCCAGCAGTTACACTGGACAGCTCTATGGCTACACCTTC.

The chain joins TRBV19 to TRBJ1-6; TRBD1 agrees at 9 bases. This CDR3 contains 14 residues. The trim removed 8 bases at V and 7 bases at J, leaving 6 bases unmatched. CDR1 and CDR2 (germline): LNHDA, SQIVND (reference sequence). CDR3 loop: CASGKTGGNSPLHF. The CDR3 nucleotides are TGTGCCAGTGGTAAGACAGGGGGAAATTCACCCCTCCACTTT.

Only a few counts were recorded for this clone. The rearrangement joins TRBV5-8 to TRBJ2-3; TRBD2 aligns across 11 bases. V shed 4 bases and J 5 bases; nucleotides not matched to a gene: 9. Germline V gives CDR1 SGHTS, CDR2 YDEGEE. The CDR3 contains 16 residues. DNA for the CDR3: TGTGCCAGCAGCCGACAACTAGCGGGGGCCGGAGATACGCAGTATTTT. Its translation is CASSRQLAGAGDTQYF.

This clone turned up a few times. The genes are TRBV5-1 and TRBJ1-6; D possibly corresponds to TRBD1 (5 bases). Per germline, CDR1 SGHRS and CDR2 YFSETQ. The V and J ends lost 0 bases and 6 bases respectively, with 10 bases between them. The CDR3 extends over 15 amino acids. The CDR3 region has the DNA TGCGCCAGCAGCTTGGTTGGGGCTATTAATTCACCCCTCCACTTT. It translates to CASSLVGAINSPLHF.

This sequence joins TRBV7-9 and TRBJ1-2; D is possibly TRBD1 (5 bases). This CDR3 spans 15 amino acids. V was cut by 3 bases and J by 2 bases, with 13 bases left in between. Germline CDR1 SEHNR, CDR2 FQNEAQ (reference sequence). CDR3 DNA sequence: TGTGCCAGCAGCTTCTCAGACAGCCTAAACTATGGCTACACCTTC. Translating it yields CASSFSDSLNYGYTF.

The chain uses TRBV25-1 and TRBJ2-7; perhaps TRBD1 as D (6 bases). The germline V gene encodes CDR1 MGHDK and CDR2 SYGVNS. The ends were cut back, 4 bases at V and 4 bases at J, with 14 bases in the middle. The CDR3 contains 14 residues. The CDR3 region is CASSAQGMGYEQYF. The CDR3 bases are TGTGCCAGCAGTGCACAGGGAATGGGATACGAGCAGTACTTC.

A few counts support this clone. J is TRBJ1-6 and V is TRBV5-6; possibly TRBD1 for D (5 bases). Trimming stripped 2 bases from V and 5 bases from J, with 8 bases between. Germline V lookup: CDR1 SGHDT, CDR2 YYEEEE. The CDR3 extends over 14 amino acids. The CDR3 DNA sequence: TGTGCCAGCAGCTTACAGGAGAATAATTCACCCCTCCACTTT. Translation: CASSLQENNSPLHF. Complete variable domain (other parts from reference TRBV5-6 and TRBJ1-6): DAGVTQSPTHLIKTRGQQVTLRCSPKSGHDTVSWYQQALGQGPQFIFQYYEEEERQRGNFPDRFSGHQFPNYSSELNVNALLLGDSALYLCASSLQENNSPLHFGNGTRLTVT.

This rearrangement joins TRBV7-3 to TRBJ1-2; D is possibly TRBD1 (6 bases). The CDR3 is 14 amino acids. Germline loops: CDR1 SGHTA, CDR2 FQGTGA. The V gene lost 4 bases and the J gene lost 8 bases, with 17 bases spanning the gap. CDR3 nucleotides: TGTGCCAGCAGCTCAGCAATCCAGGGGAGAGGCTACACCTTC. Its protein is CASSSAIQGRGYTF.

This clone was counted at least ten times. V usage is TRBV4-3 and J usage is TRBJ1-6; D is unclear. CDR1 is LGHNA and CDR2 is YSLEER in the germline V gene. The length of the CDR3 is 17 residues. Between the trimmed V and J ends, which lost 0 bases and 0 bases, there was a span of 9 bases. In DNA, the CDR3 is TGCGCCAGCAGCCAAGATCCCCCGAGCTCCTATAATTCACCCCTCCACTTT. It translates to CASSQDPPSSYNSPLHF.

This rearrangement joins TRBV14 to TRBJ1-3, with TRBD1 matching over 9 bases. The V segment lost 3 bases and the J segment 7 bases; nucleotides outside the gene matches: 4. The germline V gene encodes CDR1 SGHDN and CDR2 FVKESK. The CDR3 runs 14 residues. In DNA form, the CDR3 reads TGTGCCAGCAGCCAGATACAGGGGGCCAACACCATATATTTT. This encodes CASSQIQGANTIYF.

The CDR3 reads CASTEGAPLHF. DNA of the CDR3: TGTGCCAGCACCGAGGGGGCACCCCTCCACTTT. The V gene is TRBV6-6, the J gene TRBJ1-6; TRBD1 is a possible D gene (6 bases). Germline V CDR1 and CDR2: MNHNY, SVGAGI (reference sequence). CDR3 size: 11 residues. V gave up 7 bases and J gave up 11 bases, with 9 bases separating them.

The chain has TRBV7-2 and TRBJ2-7; 8 positions agree with TRBD1. V lost 6 bases, J lost 3 bases, and 10 bases stayed unmatched. Germline V gene lookup returns CDR1 SGHTA and CDR2 FQGNSA. This CDR3 has 15 amino acids. CDR3 DNA: TGTGCCAGCAGGGACGGACAGGGAGTAGGCTACGAGCAGTACTTC. Its translation: CASRDGQGVGYEQYF.

This clone was seen only a few times. The gene calls are TRBV6-1 and TRBJ1-5; D is ambiguous. Per the germline V gene, CDR1 is MNHNS and CDR2 is SASEGT. Trimming removed 3 bases at V and 0 bases at J, with 12 bases between. The CDR3 runs 16 residues. The CDR3 DNA sequence: TGTGCCAGCAGTGAGTTGGCAGGCTATAGCAATCAGCCCCAGCATTTT. Its protein is CASSELAGYSNQPQHF.